This T cell receptor beta chain appears in the sequencing data of a study of cytotoxic CD8 clonotypes in ibrutinib-treated CLL. On the study more broadly: Investigators reported roughly 24 partial and 2 complete responses; after median approximately 63 months, approximately 15 patients remained remitted and roughly twelve progressed. Study-wide results and limits: Baseline levels of clonality went above those of age-matched healthy donors and moved with circulating CD8+ T-cell counts.

The CDR3 spans 14 residues. The junction had 0 bases not matched to a gene; V was cut back by 2 bases and J by 1 base. Looked up from germline, CDR1 is SNHLY and CDR2 is FYNNEI. Some clones are missing from TCRdb's copy, which holds only in-frame ones; the method was immunoSEQ multiplex PCR. The sample records about 140,000 clones, 80% being singletons. Comment on this clone: Its matching antigen is unknown.

Sequenced here: PBMCs, sampled after 36 months of ibrutinib treatment. V usage is TRBV2 and J usage is TRBJ2-3; TRBD2 agrees at 7 bases. The sequence was obtained from a human donor with chronic lymphocytic leukemia. The CDR3 nucleotides are TGTGCCAGCAGTGAACTAGCGGGCACAGATACGCAGTATTTT. Its protein product is CASSELAGTDTQYF.